This is a list of T cell receptor beta chains from one sample in a study of blood T cell repertoires in COVID-19. Some clones are missing from TCRdb's copy, which holds only in-frame ones; the method was immunoSEQ multiplex PCR. The sample consists of hundreds of thousands of clones, around 90% of them appearing once. The sample was PBMCs or T cells enriched from blood (not recorded which). The receptors here all came from a woman under 30 with acute COVID-19. The CDR3 runs from the conserved cysteine through the conserved F or W. D genes are given only for firm matches. Not all rows give a size; the values are once, few, many and, for expanded clones, a class.

abundance,j_gene,d_gene,len,v_gene,CDR3nt,CDR3aa
NA,TRBJ2-1,TRBD1,14,TRBV10-2,TGCGCCAGCAGAGGGACAGGGGACAAGGATGAGCAGTTCTTC,CASRGTGDKDEQFF
NA,TRBJ1-4,TRBD1,16,TRBV4-1,TGCGCCAGCAGCCAACAGGGGGCAGCAACTAATGAAAAACTGTTTTTT,CASSQQGAATNEKLFF
NA,TRBJ2-2,TRBD1,14,TRBV29-1,TGCAGCGGCGGACAGGGGCGAAACACCGGGGAGCTGTTTTTT,CSGGQGRNTGELFF
NA,TRBJ2-1,TRBD2,16,TRBV27,TGTGCCAGCAGTTTATCAGGCGGGAGCTCCTACAATGAGCAGTTCTTC,CASSLSGGSSYNEQFF
NA,TRBJ2-5,NA,15,TRBV5-1,TGCGCCAGCAGCTTGATCACGGGTTTCCAAGAGACCCAGTACTTC,CASSLITGFQETQYF
NA,TRBJ1-5,TRBD1,16,TRBV2,TGTGCCAGCAGTGGAATTACGACAGGGAGGAATCAGCCCCAGCATTTT,CASSGITTGRNQPQHF
NA,TRBJ1-5,NA,15,TRBV19,TGTGCCAGTAGTTCCCCCGACAGGCCAAATCAGCCCCAGCATTTT,CASSSPDRPNQPQHF
NA,TRBJ1-2,NA,13,TRBV15,TGTGCCACCAGCAGCGGGACATCCTATGGCTACACCTTC,CATSSGTSYGYTF
NA,TRBJ2-1,NA,17,TRBV27,TGTGCCAGCAGTTTGCGGAGAGGGTCCGAAATTAACAATGAGCAGTTCTTC,CASSLRRGSEINNEQFF
NA,TRBJ2-1,NA,17,TRBV27,TGTGCCAGCAGGAAGTCCCCGACAGCCCTGCCTGACAATGAGCAGTTCTTC,CASRKSPTALPDNEQFF
NA,TRBJ1-1,NA,13,TRBV5-4,TGTGCCAGCGCCCCAGGTCTGAACACTGAAGCTTTCTTT,CASAPGLNTEAFF
NA,TRBJ2-1,TRBD2,15,TRBV2,TGTGCCAGCAGGACTAGCGGGAGTAAGGGGAATGAGCAGTTCTTC,CASRTSGSKGNEQFF
NA,TRBJ2-5,NA,13,TRBV7-9,TGTGCCAGCAGACAGACAGGACTGGAGACCCAGTACTTC,CASRQTGLETQYF
NA,TRBJ1-1,TRBD1,12,TRBV11-3,TGTGCCAGCAGCGTCGGACAGGGGAAAGCTTTCTTT,CASSVGQGKAFF
NA,TRBJ1-1,NA,14,TRBV27,TGTGCCAGCACCTCAGGCCGGCCGAACACTGAAGCTTTCTTT,CASTSGRPNTEAFF
NA,TRBJ1-5,NA,15,TRBV27,TGTGCCAGCAGTTTATCCCCGGGGTTCAATCAGCCCCAGCATTTT,CASSLSPGFNQPQHF
NA,TRBJ1-1,NA,17,TRBV14,TGTGCCAGCAGCAGGCAGTCGGGGATGAGCGGGTGGACTGAAGCTTTCTTT,CASSRQSGMSGWTEAFF
NA,TRBJ1-3,NA,15,TRBV28,TGTGCCAGCAGTGCTGGGTTGGGCTATGGAAACACCATATATTTT,CASSAGLGYGNTIYF
NA,TRBJ1-2,TRBD1,15,TRBV2,TGTGCCAGCAGTGAAGGGGGACAGGGGAACTATGGCTACACCTTC,CASSEGGQGNYGYTF
NA,TRBJ2-7,TRBD1,16,TRBV18,TGTGCCAGCTCACCTGGCGGGACAGGGGGCCTCTCCGAGCAGTACTTC,CASSPGGTGGLSEQYF
NA,TRBJ1-6,NA,13,TRBV2,TGTGCCAGCAAGATGGGGCTCAATTCACCCCTCCACTTT,CASKMGLNSPLHF
NA,TRBJ2-7,TRBD1,15,TRBV6-5,TGTGCCAGCAGTTCCCCACGACAGGGAAGCTACGAGCAGTACTTC,CASSSPRQGSYEQYF
once,TRBJ2-5,NA,10,TRBV30,TGTGCCGGGGGACGGGAGACCCAGTACTTC,CAGGRETQYF
NA,TRBJ2-3,TRBD1,16,TRBV7-9,TGTGCCAGCAGAACAAGGGGGCCAGTGACCACAGATACGCAGTATTTT,CASRTRGPVTTDTQYF
NA,TRBJ2-3,TRBD2,17,TRBV5-4,TGTGCCAGCAGCTTCGGACTAGCGGGCATAAGCACAGATACGCAGTATTTT,CASSFGLAGISTDTQYF
NA,TRBJ1-4,NA,15,TRBV24-1,TGTGCCGCCGACCGCCAGGGATTAACTAATGAAAAACTGTTTTTT,CAADRQGLTNEKLFF
NA,TRBJ2-7,TRBD2,17,TRBV12-5,TGTGCTAGTGGTTTGACTACCCTAGCGGGAGGGCCCAACGAGCAGTACTTC,CASGLTTLAGGPNEQYF
NA,TRBJ1-4,NA,14,TRBV3-1/TRBV3-2,TGTGCCAGCAGCCAAGATCTTACAGCTGAAAAACTGTTTTTT,CASSQDLTAEKLFF
NA,TRBJ2-3,NA,12,TRBV18,TGTGCCAGCTCATCCGGGAGAGATACGCAGTATTTT,CASSSGRDTQYF